This T cell receptor beta chain was captured in a study of T cell repertoires in MIS-A myocarditis (dated by TCRdb to 2022 to 2024). Of note for this clone: It lacks a known antigen. No base quality information exists; no much larger clone differs at one position.

TCRbeta CDR3 regions were amplified with the immunoSEQ bias-controlled multiplex PCR and sequenced at high throughput. The study's own analysis went as follows. The immunoSEQ vendor pipeline collapsed and filtered the CDR3 sequences so that the abundance and frequency of each unique TCRbeta CDR3 could be quantified. Dominant CDR3 amino acid sequences were clustered with SARS-CoV-2-specific ImmuneCODE TCRbeta sequences by CD-HIT at a 90% global sequence identity threshold. Clones were classed as hyperexpanded at frequencies of 0.1 to 1 and as large at frequencies of 0.01 to 0.1. MiXCR was used to confirm CDR3 amino acid sequences and V and J gene assignments of dominant clones. The R stringdist package was used to compute Levenshtein distances between the patient clonotypes and the ImmuneCODE hits. Entries here come from immuneACCESS through TCRdb and include only in-frame sequences with V and J called. Some clones fail to appear in such tables; in the studies checked, an unresolved V gene covers under half of the shortfall, and the cause of the remainder is unknown. V and J calls and clone size follow that table, whereas D and trimming were derived from the DNA. In all, the sample holds 9,500 to 12,000 clones, and roughly 90% of those were seen once. The ten biggest clones cover approximately 2% of the sample.

The QIAamp DNA FFPE kit was used to extract genomic DNA from formalin-fixed paraffin-embedded autopsy tissue. The germline V gene gives CDR1 as MNHEY and CDR2 as SVGAGI. From its cysteine to its phenylalanine, the CDR3 spans 15 amino acids. Just the 45-base CDR3 DNA is kept, in frame starting at base 1. V and J are trimmed by 6 bases and 2 bases, and the gene matches miss 6 bases of the junction. Sample: thoracic lymph node tissue obtained at autopsy. This sequence originates from a man aged 18 to 30 with fulminant myocarditis from multisystem inflammatory syndrome in adults (MIS-A) after COVID-19. Here the chain combines TRBV6-5 and TRBJ2-5; 10 central nucleotides agree with TRBD2. The CDR3: CASSVLAGTQETQYF. The nucleotide sequence reads TGTGCCAGCAGCGTACTAGCGGGAACACAAGAGACCCAGTACTTC.